Shown below are 29 T cell receptor beta chains from a single sample sequenced in a study of blood T cells in healthy people across ages. Alongside a J-beta primer mix, a sample-barcoded 5' primer served in a second PCR lasting roughly 6 to 12 cycles. One entry per CDR3 protein results from TCRdb running MiXCR on the 5' RACE reads. This table has under 1,000,000 distinct CDR3 sequences, more than 35% appearing once. Source material: blood. The receptors were sampled from an older man in good health.

The V gene is TRBV7-6, the J gene TRBJ1-5; tentative D call: TRBD1 (6 bases). Trimming removed 5 bases at V and 7 bases at J, with 18 bases between. The CDR3 is 15 amino acids. CDR1 is SGHVS and CDR2 is FNYEAQ in the germline V gene. The CDR3 here is CASSAGATRQQPQHF. CDR3 nucleotides: TGTGCCAGCAGCGCAGGGGCAACTAGACAACAGCCCCAGCATTTT.

This clonotype was observed many times. A much larger clone lies one base from this, so it may be a read error. The rearrangement joins TRBV29-1 to TRBJ2-5; 10 nucleotides line up with TRBD2. Germline loops: CDR1 SQVTM, CDR2 ANQGSEA. The CDR3 is 14 residues long. V gave up 5 bases and J gave up 11 bases; unmatched junction bases: 14. The CDR3 coding sequence is TGCAGCGTTTCTCTTAGCGGGAGGAGCAATGAGCAGTACTTC. Translating gives CSVSLSGRSNEQYF. Based on the CDR3 plus reference TRBV29-1 and TRBJ2-5, the full variable domain is SAVISQKPSRDICQRGTSLTIQCQVDSQVTMMFWYRQQPGQSLTLIATANQGSEATYESGFVIDKFPISRPNLTFSTLTVSNMSPEDSSIYLCSVSLSGRSNEQYFGPGTRLLVL.

This clonotype occurred a few times. The rearrangement joins TRBV5-5 to TRBJ2-3; D possibly corresponds to TRBD2 (6 bases). The CDR3 is 14 residues long. The ends were cut back, 1 base at V and 6 bases at J, with 12 bases in the middle. In germline, CDR1 is SGHKS, CDR2 YYEKEE (reference sequence). This chain's CDR3 is CASSLRLGRDTQYF. CDR3 in DNA: TGTGCCAGCAGCTTGCGACTAGGGAGGGATACGCAGTATTTT.

This clonotype was counted a few times. The V gene is TRBV12-3 or TRBV12-4, the J gene TRBJ1-4; no clear D. V lost 3 bases and J lost 1, with 15 bases in between. The CDR3 is 17 amino acids. The CDR3 region is CASSFASGIRTNEKLFF. CDR3 nucleotides: TGTGCCAGCAGTTTCGCGTCTGGGATTAGAACTAATGAAAAACTGTTTTTT.

Worth noting for this clonotype: An end of the junction differs from the germline gene, which may be a read error. V gene TRBV5-1 combines with J gene TRBJ2-4, with D perhaps matching TRBD1 (6 bases). The end of the DNA aligns better with TRBJ2-7, so the J call may be wrong. Germline loops: CDR1 SGHRS, CDR2 YFSETQ. The CDR3 contains 16 residues. CDR3 coding DNA: TGTGCCAGCAGCTTGGAAAGGGGGTCCTCTTCCTACGAGCAGTACTTC. Its translation: CASSLERGSSSYEQYF.

This clonotype appeared a few times. The chain links TRBV5-1 to TRBJ1-1; D remains ambiguous. The CDR3 loop spans 13 amino acids. Per germline, CDR1 SGHRS and CDR2 YFSETQ. The V end was cut by 4 bases, the J end by 1 base, with 8 bases between. CDR3 coding DNA: TGCGCCAGCAGCAGTGACGGGAACACTGAAGCTTTCTTT. Translation gives CASSSDGNTEAFF.

This clonotype came up many times. The genes are TRBV4-3 and TRBJ2-5; D not resolved. The CDR3 contains 13 residues. Trimming left V 0 bases short and J 5 bases short, with 7 bases between. CDR1 LGHNA and CDR2 YSLEER come from the germline V gene. Written as DNA, the CDR3 is TGCGCCAGCAGCCAAGATCTGAGGGAGACCCAGTACTTC. As protein: CASSQDLRETQYF.

The V gene is TRBV10-3, the J gene TRBJ2-1; 10 bases match TRBD2. Germline CDR1 is ENHRY and CDR2 is SYGVKD. The V segment lost 0 bases and the J segment 6 bases; nucleotides outside the gene matches: 5. The CDR3 has 16 amino acids. The CDR3 spells CAISESKASGGNEQFF. As DNA, the CDR3 is TGTGCCATCAGTGAGTCGAAGGCTAGCGGGGGCAATGAGCAGTTCTTC.

The chain is built from TRBV5-1 and TRBJ2-1, with D hard to call. From germline, CDR1 is SGHRS and CDR2 YFSETQ. CDR3 size: 12 residues. V lost 0 bases and J lost 9, with 7 bases in between. CDR3: CASSLEVTEQFF. The DNA for the CDR3 is TGCGCCAGCAGCTTGGAGGTGACTGAGCAGTTCTTC.

About this clonotype itself: This clone may be a read error of a much larger clone one base away. The V gene is TRBV18, the J gene TRBJ1-1, with a weak D call TRBD1 (5 bases). The CDR3 is 14 amino acids. Germline V gives CDR1 KGHSH, CDR2 LQKENI. The CDR3 nucleotides are TGTGCCTGCTCGCAGGGACGCGTAGGGACTGAAGCTTTCTTT. It translates to CACSQGRVGTEAFF.

V is TRBV20-1 and J is TRBJ1-2; a possible D gene is TRBD1 (6 bases). V gave up 4 bases and J gave up 2 bases, with 11 bases separating them. The length of the CDR3 is 13 residues. Germline V gene sequence: CDR1 DFQATT, CDR2 SNEGSKA (reference sequence). CDR3 coding DNA: TGCAGTGCTACGGGACAAATCAACTATGGCTACACCTTC. Translated, it gives CSATGQINYGYTF.

This clonotype was counted a few times. The V gene is TRBV2, the J gene TRBJ2-4; 7 nucleotides line up with TRBD1. The germline CDR1 and CDR2 sequences are SNHLY and FYNNEI. Trimming took 9 bases from V and 6 from J; bases not matched to a gene: 5. CDR3 size: 12 residues. CDR3 in DNA: TGTGCCAGTCGACAGGGCGGAAACATTCAGTACTTC. Its protein product is CASRQGGNIQYF.

J is TRBJ2-1 and V is TRBV9; D is perhaps TRBD2 (6 bases). Germline assignment: CDR1 SGDLS and CDR2 YYNGEE. The length of the CDR3 is 15 residues. The germline V and J ends were trimmed by 3 bases and 2 bases, with 12 bases remaining between them. CDR3 protein: CASSALGGAYNEQFF. The DNA of the CDR3 is TGTGCCAGCAGCGCTCTGGGGGGAGCCTACAATGAGCAGTTCTTC.

Points on this clonotype: A read error may be the cause here, since a much bigger clone is one base away. The chain carries TRBV7-2 and TRBJ2-5, with D hard to call. The J call may be incorrect, as the DNA end agrees better with TRBJ2-1. Germline V gene data show CDR1 as SGHTA and CDR2 as FQGNSA. This CDR3 contains 15 residues. In nucleotides, the CDR3 is TGTGCCAGCAGCTCGGGTCCTAGAAGGGAAGAGACCCAGTTCTTC. Translating gives CASSSGPRREETQFF.

This clonotype appeared a few times. The V gene is TRBV9, the J gene TRBJ2-7; tentatively, D is TRBD1 (5 bases). Germline V lookup: CDR1 SGDLS, CDR2 YYNGEE. The CDR3 length is 17 residues. Trimming removed 3 bases from V and 2 bases from J, with 21 bases in between. CDR3 residues: CASSARDQGFGTYEQYF. DNA of the CDR3: TGTGCCAGCAGCGCCCGAGATCAGGGATTTGGGACCTACGAGCAGTACTTC. The complete variable domain, with remaining parts taken from reference TRBV9 and TRBJ2-7, reads DSGVTQTPKHLITATGQRVTLRCSPRSGDLSVYWYQQSLDQGLQFLIQYYNGEERAKGNILERFSAQQFPDLHSELNLSSLELGDSALYFCASSARDQGFGTYEQYFGPGTRLTVT.

The chain uses TRBV14 and TRBJ2-7; D is perhaps TRBD1 (5 bases). The CDR3 is 17 residues long. V gave up 2 bases and J gave up 0 bases, with 17 bases separating them. Looked up from germline, CDR1 is SGHDN and CDR2 is FVKESK. This CDR3 is CASSQNQAQGSSYEQYF. The CDR3 DNA reads as TGTGCCAGCAGCCAAAACCAAGCCCAGGGTAGCTCCTACGAGCAGTACTTC.

This clonotype has only one observation. The chain is built from TRBV7-3 and TRBJ2-7, with 13 bases that match TRBD2. The end of the DNA fits TRBJ2-5 better, so the J call may be wrong. Germline CDR1 and CDR2: SGHTA and FQGTGA. There are 17 residues in the CDR3. CDR3 region: CASSPGLAGDRKETQYF. The CDR3 bases are TGTGCCAGCAGCCCAGGACTAGCGGGAGATCGGAAAGAGACCCAGTACTTC.

Turning to this clonotype: Its ends do not fully match the called genes, so a read error is possible. The chain carries TRBV11-3 and TRBJ2-1; 7 nucleotides agree with TRBD2. Germline CDR1 reads SGHNT; CDR2 reads YENEEA. The CDR3 runs 13 residues. CDR3 DNA sequence: TGTGTCAGCAGCTTAGAAGGCGCGGGAGTTATGTTCTTC. It translates to CVSSLEGAGVMFF.

This clonotype was seen only a few times. The rearrangement joins TRBV20-1 to TRBJ1-2; 8 bases are a match to TRBD1. V lost 5 bases to trimming and J lost 3 bases; unmatched junction nucleotides: 5. From germline, CDR1 is DFQATT and CDR2 SNEGSKA (reference sequence). The CDR3 runs to 13 residues. Written as DNA, the CDR3 is TGCAGTGCTCCTCCGGGACAGGACTATGGCTACACCTTC. Amino acid sequence: CSAPPGQDYGYTF.

This clonotype was seen a few times. The chain has TRBV29-1 and TRBJ2-5; D not certain. Trimming took off 0 bases at V and 5 bases at J, with 4 bases between the two ends. In germline, CDR1 is SQVTM, CDR2 ANQGSEA. The CDR3 consists of 11 residues. In nucleotides, the CDR3 is TGCAGCGTTGAAGATCGTGAGACCCAGTACTTC. As protein: CSVEDRETQYF.

This clonotype was seen more than once but under ten times. This chain uses TRBV7-8 with TRBJ1-1, with 9 bases identical to TRBD1. CDR3 length equals 17 residues. From germline, CDR1 is SGHVS and CDR2 FQNEAQ. The J segment lost 4 bases and the V segment lost 5 bases, leaving 14 bases of the junction unmatched. The CDR3 bases are TGTGCCAGCAGCACAGCTTTCGGACAGGGGCCGACCACTGAAGCTTTCTTT. Translating gives CASSTAFGQGPTTEAFF. Filled out from reference TRBV7-8 and TRBJ1-1, the complete variable domain reads GAGVSQSPRYKVAKRGQDVALRCDPISGHVSLFWYQQALGQGPEFLTYFQNEAQLDKSGLPSDRFFAERPEGSVSTLKIQRTQQEDSAVYLCASSTAFGQGPTTEAFFGQGTRLTVV.

This clonotype was seen only a few times. The chain couples TRBV5-1 to TRBJ2-3; D may be TRBD2 (5 bases). Per the germline V gene, CDR1 is SGHRS and CDR2 is YFSETQ. The CDR3 is 19 residues long. V was pared by 0 bases and J by 0 bases, with 20 bases between. The CDR3 spells CASSLASLRERNSTDTQYF. The CDR3, as DNA: TGCGCCAGCAGCTTGGCGTCGTTGAGGGAGCGTAATAGCACAGATACGCAGTATTTT.

The V gene is TRBV10-3, the J gene TRBJ2-7, with 7 bases lining up with TRBD1. The CDR3 is 14 amino acids. V lost 10 bases to trimming and J lost 1 base; unmatched junction nucleotides: 10. Germline V gene lookup returns CDR1 ENHRY and CDR2 SYGVKD. The CDR3 DNA follows: TGTGCCACCCATAACAGGGGATCGTCCTACGAGCAGTACTTC. Amino acids: CATHNRGSSYEQYF.

V gene TRBV20-1 combines with J gene TRBJ2-1; possible D gene TRBD1, 6 bases. Per germline, CDR1 DFQATT and CDR2 SNEGSKA (reference sequence). V was trimmed by 6 bases and J by 5 bases, leaving 14 bases between them. The CDR3 totals 13 residues. CDR3 in DNA: TGCAGTGCCTCGGGACAAGCAAACAATGAGCAGTTCTTC. It is translated as CSASGQANNEQFF.

This chain links TRBV7-2 with TRBJ1-5, with 8 positions matching TRBD1. The V gene's germline CDR1 is SGHTA and CDR2 FQGNSA. J was trimmed by 1 base and V by 0 bases; bases with no gene match: 2. CDR3 length equals 16 residues. The chain's CDR3 is CASSLAGQGSNQPQHF. CDR3 coding DNA: TGTGCCAGCAGCTTAGCAGGACAGGGAAGCAATCAGCCCCAGCATTTT.

This clonotype was counted ten times or more. The chain couples TRBV30 to TRBJ2-2; D is possibly TRBD1 (6 bases). The CDR3 sequence is 13 residues long. The V end was cut by 4 bases, the J end by 2 bases, with 8 bases between. Germline values: CDR1 GTSNPN, CDR2 SVGIG (reference sequence). The CDR3: CAWTQGNTGELFF. The CDR3 nucleotides are TGTGCCTGGACACAGGGAAACACCGGGGAGCTGTTTTTT.

This clonotype was found a few times. A much larger clone lies a single base off, so this may be a read error. This chain links TRBV7-2 with TRBJ2-1; D unresolved. The DNA matches TRBJ2-7 better at its end, which makes the J call doubtful. The CDR3 has 16 residues. The V gene's germline CDR1 is SGHTA and CDR2 FQGNSA. CDR3 residues: CASSLAGGSSYNEQYF. CDR3 DNA sequence: TGTGCCAGCAGCTTAGCTGGCGGTAGCTCCTACAATGAGCAGTACTTC.

The chain has TRBV14 and TRBJ2-1; 9 nucleotides line up with TRBD2. This CDR3 spans 14 amino acids. The germline CDR1 and CDR2 sequences are SGHDN and FVKESK. After removal of 5 bases from V and 7 bases from J, the junction contained 6 bases not matched to a gene. This chain's CDR3 is CASSGGRAGNEQFF. In DNA, the CDR3 is TGTGCCAGCAGCGGCGGGAGGGCCGGTAATGAGCAGTTCTTC.

V and J are TRBV29-1 and TRBJ2-7, with 9 bases fitting TRBD2. The V gene end was trimmed by 4 bases and the J gene end by 5 bases; junction bases not matched to a gene: 3. The CDR3 has 12 amino acids. Germline lookup yields CDR1 SQVTM and CDR2 ANQGSEA. CDR3: CSVASSGNEQYF. The CDR3 DNA is TGCAGCGTTGCCTCTAGCGGGAACGAGCAGTACTTC.